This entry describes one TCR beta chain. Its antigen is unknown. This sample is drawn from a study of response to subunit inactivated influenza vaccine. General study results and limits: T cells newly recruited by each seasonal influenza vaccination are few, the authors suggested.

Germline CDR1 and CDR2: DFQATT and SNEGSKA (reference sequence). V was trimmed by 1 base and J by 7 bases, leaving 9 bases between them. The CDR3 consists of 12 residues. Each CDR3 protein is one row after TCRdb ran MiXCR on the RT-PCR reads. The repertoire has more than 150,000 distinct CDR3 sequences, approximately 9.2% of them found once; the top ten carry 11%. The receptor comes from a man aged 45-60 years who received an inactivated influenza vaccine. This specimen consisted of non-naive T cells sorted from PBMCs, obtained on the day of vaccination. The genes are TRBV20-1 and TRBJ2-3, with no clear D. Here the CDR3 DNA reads TGCAGTGCTAGAGGGGTCAGTAATACGCAGTATTTT. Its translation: CSARGVSNTQYF.